A selection of T cell receptor beta chains follows, all from one sample in a study of CD8+ T cells in alopecia areata. Sequencing used immunoSEQ multiplex PCR; TCRdb keeps in-frame clones, though not all of them. The table lists 150,000 to 200,000 clones, less than 75% of them singletons. This sample comprised CD4+ T cells sorted from blood, obtained at approximately week 61, from a patient treated with tofacitinib. The receptors here all came from a human donor with alopecia areata. Each CDR3 is given with its conserved first and last residue. The D gene is left open where the match is weak. Only some rows state a clone size, as once, few, many or a class for expanded clones.

14 | TRBD2 | few | TRBJ2-2 | TRBV30 | CAWSGLGLTGELFF | TGTGCCTGGAGCGGACTAGGGCTCACCGGGGAGCTGTTTTTT
15 | TRBD1 | . | TRBJ2-1 | TRBV27 | CASSTPRGPDNEQFF | TGTGCCAGCAGTACCCCCAGGGGGCCTGACAATGAGCAGTTCTTC
11 | . | . | TRBJ1-1 | TRBV30 | CAWRSLNKAFF | TGTGCCTGGAGAAGCCTTAACAAAGCTTTCTTT
12 | . | . | TRBJ2-3 | TRBV29-1 | CSGQGASDTQYF | TGCAGCGGCCAGGGTGCGTCAGATACGCAGTATTTT
12 | . | . | TRBJ2-1 | TRBV30 | CAWRNLAHEQFF | TGTGCCTGGAGGAATTTAGCCCATGAGCAGTTCTTC
14 | . | few | TRBJ1-5 | TRBV19 | CASSPTFSNQPQHF | TGTGCCAGTAGCCCCACGTTCAGCAATCAGCCCCAGCATTTT
14 | . | . | TRBJ1-1 | TRBV7-9 | CASSLAGRNTEAFF | TGTGCCAGCAGCTTAGCAGGACGGAACACTGAAGCTTTCTTT
13 | . | . | TRBJ2-5 | TRBV7-9 | CASSRDGGETQYF | TGTGCCAGCAGCCGGGACGGAGGAGAGACCCAGTACTTC
14 | . | . | TRBJ1-4 | TRBV29-1 | CSVEDLKTNEKLFF | TGCAGCGTTGAAGATCTTAAGACTAATGAAAAACTGTTTTTT
16 | . | few | TRBJ2-7 | TRBV18 | CASSPPEGMWFHEQYF | TGTGCCAGCTCACCACCGGAGGGGATGTGGTTCCACGAGCAGTACTTC
12 | TRBD1 | few | TRBJ1-3 | TRBV29-1 | CSVAGQGTTIYF | TGCAGCGTTGCGGGACAGGGAACAACCATATATTTT
16 | TRBD2 | medium-sized | TRBJ2-1 | TRBV5-1 | CASSPIGGGIDNEQFF | TGTGCCAGCAGCCCAATAGGCGGGGGGATTGACAATGAGCAGTTCTTC
16 | TRBD1 | . | TRBJ2-5 | TRBV27 | CASSLSRDRFWETQYF | TGTGCCAGCAGTTTATCTAGGGACAGGTTTTGGGAGACCCAGTACTTC
15 | . | . | TRBJ1-4 | TRBV7-2 | CASSLSLGPNEKLFF | TGTGCCAGCAGCTTATCCCTCGGGCCCAATGAAAAACTGTTTTTT
18 | . | many | TRBJ2-6 | TRBV7-8 | CASSLKGRGASGANVLTF | TGTGCCAGCAGCTTAAAAGGACGCGGGGCCTCTGGGGCCAACGTCCTGACTTTC
13 | . | . | TRBJ1-5 | TRBV30 | CAWSVTEDQPQHF | TGTGCCTGGAGTGTTACCGAAGATCAGCCCCAGCATTTT
13 | TRBD1 | once | TRBJ2-7 | TRBV9 | CASSATGGIEQYF | TGTGCCAGCAGCGCAACAGGGGGAATCGAGCAGTACTTC
19 | TRBD1 | . | TRBJ1-3 | TRBV5-6 | CASSLEALQTGLTGNTIYF | TGTGCCAGCAGCTTGGAAGCATTACAGACAGGGCTCACTGGAAACACCATATATTTT
15 | . | . | TRBJ1-4 | TRBV15 | CATSRVGLGDEKLFF | TGTGCCACCAGCAGAGTGGGGCTGGGGGATGAAAAACTGTTTTTT
13 | . | . | TRBJ1-5 | TRBV30 | CAWSDLGGQPQHF | TGTGCCTGGAGTGACCTTGGAGGTCAGCCCCAGCATTTT
15 | . | . | TRBJ2-2 | TRBV2 | CASSDVVGSTGELFF | TGTGCCAGCAGTGACGTGGTGGGGAGCACCGGGGAGCTGTTTTTT
13 | . | . | TRBJ1-6 | TRBV25-1 | CASSERQSSPLHF | TGTGCCAGCAGTGAAAGACAGTCCTCACCCCTCCACTTT
14 | . | . | TRBJ2-3 | TRBV18 | CASSPLGGTDTQYF | TGTGCCAGCTCACCTTTAGGCGGGACAGATACGCAGTATTTT
13 | . | once | TRBJ1-1 | TRBV2 | CASSGRRNTEAFF | TGTGCCAGCAGTGGACGCAGGAACACTGAAGCTTTCTTT
14 | . | . | TRBJ2-3 | TRBV2 | CASVPGREADTQYF | TGTGCCAGCGTCCCGGGGCGAGAGGCAGATACGCAGTATTTT
15 | . | . | TRBJ2-7 | TRBV30 | CAWSGSVPRRLEQYF | TGTGCCTGGAGTGGGTCGGTCCCAAGGAGGCTCGAGCAGTACTTC
16 | . | few | TRBJ1-5 | TRBV7-2 | CASSLGPARGNQPQHF | TGTGCCAGCAGCTTAGGGCCAGCAAGGGGCAATCAGCCCCAGCATTTT
17 | . | once | TRBJ2-4 | TRBV29-1 | CSVLTAPMLLAKNIQYF | TGCAGCGTGCTGACAGCGCCGATGCTGCTAGCCAAAAACATTCAGTACTTC
14 | . | . | TRBJ1-1 | TRBV2 | CASRPGLWNTEAFF | TGTGCCAGCAGACCAGGACTTTGGAACACTGAAGCTTTCTTT
15 | . | few | TRBJ1-5 | TRBV5-1 | CASSLAGTAKQPQHF | TGCGCCAGCAGCTTGGCCGGGACGGCTAAGCAGCCCCAGCATTTT
15 | . | . | TRBJ2-1 | TRBV2 | CAGTLLANSYNEQFF | TGTGCCGGCACCCTCCTGGCAAACTCCTACAATGAGCAGTTCTTC
18 | . | . | TRBJ2-5 | TRBV19 | CASSADASGGHSQETQYF | TGTGCCAGTAGTGCTGACGCCTCCGGGGGGCACTCCCAAGAGACCCAGTACTTC
15 | TRBD1 | few | TRBJ1-2 | TRBV7-2 | CASSLVQTGNYGYTF | TGTGCCAGCAGCTTAGTCCAGACAGGGAACTATGGCTACACCTTC
12 | . | . | TRBJ2-5 | TRBV2 | CASEIWRETQYF | TGTGCCAGCGAAATCTGGAGGGAGACCCAGTACTTC
15 | . | few | TRBJ2-7 | TRBV5-1 | CASSLAVGQTYEQYF | TGCGCCAGCAGCTTGGCCGTCGGACAGACCTACGAGCAGTACTTC
11 | . | few | TRBJ2-1 | TRBV27 | CARSSYNEQFF | TGTGCCCGAAGCTCCTACAATGAGCAGTTCTTC
11 | . | . | TRBJ1-2 | TRBV2 | CASVGGYGYTF | TGTGCCAGCGTCGGGGGCTATGGCTACACCTTC
11 | . | . | TRBJ2-5 | TRBV20-1 | CSAKGLETQYF | TGCAGTGCTAAGGGCCTCGAGACCCAGTACTTC
14 | . | . | TRBJ2-3 | TRBV5-6 | CASSFADPTDTQYF | TGTGCCAGCAGCTTTGCGGACCCCACAGATACGCAGTATTTT
13 | TRBD1 | few | TRBJ1-1 | TRBV29-1 | CSVATGGLTEAFF | TGCAGCGTGGCTACAGGGGGCCTCACTGAAGCTTTCTTT
16 | TRBD1 | . | TRBJ1-1 | TRBV4-1 | CASSRTPGQTNTEAFF | TGCGCCAGCAGCCGTACTCCGGGACAGACGAACACTGAAGCTTTCTTT
12 | . | . | TRBJ1-1 | TRBV11-2 | CASRSRGTEAFF | TGTGCCAGCAGGTCCCGGGGAACTGAAGCTTTCTTT
14 | TRBD1 | few | TRBJ1-1 | TRBV18 | CASSQGQANTEAFF | TGTGCCAGCTCCCAAGGACAGGCCAACACTGAAGCTTTCTTT
13 | . | few | TRBJ1-1 | TRBV29-1 | CSVSGHQNTEAFF | TGCAGCGTTTCGGGACACCAGAACACTGAAGCTTTCTTT
13 | . | . | TRBJ1-2 | TRBV29-1 | CSVEDHSGYGYTF | TGCAGCGTTGAAGATCACTCAGGATACGGCTACACCTTC
15 | . | . | TRBJ2-2 | TRBV7-9 | CASSLMGARSGELFF | TGTGCCAGCAGCTTAATGGGGGCGCGTTCCGGGGAGCTGTTTTTT
13 | . | . | TRBJ1-1 | TRBV11-3 | CASSTSPGTEAFF | TGTGCCAGCAGCACCTCCCCGGGCACTGAAGCTTTCTTT
15 | TRBD1 | . | TRBJ2-1 | TRBV2 | CASSGRDSSYNEQFF | TGTGCCAGCAGTGGCCGGGACAGCTCCTACAATGAGCAGTTCTTC
15 | . | . | TRBJ2-6 | TRBV28 | CASSLVGAGANVLTF | TGTGCCAGCAGTTTAGTGGGGGCTGGGGCCAACGTCCTGACTTTC
12 | TRBD1 | few | TRBJ2-5 | TRBV29-1 | CSVDRGGETQYF | TGCAGCGTGGACAGGGGCGGGGAGACCCAGTACTTC
15 | . | few | TRBJ2-3 | TRBV7-9 | CASSSPGKRTDTQYF | TGTGCCAGCAGCTCTCCGGGAAAGCGCACAGATACGCAGTATTTT
14 | . | . | TRBJ1-6 | TRBV28 | CASSLSPRSPPLHF | TGTGCCAGCAGTTTATCACCGCGGTCTCCACCCCTCCACTTT
13 | . | . | TRBJ1-1 | TRBV30 | CAWSVRRTGEAFF | TGTGCCTGGAGTGTACGTCGGACGGGAGAAGCTTTCTTT
14 | . | once | TRBJ1-4 | TRBV25-1 | CASSEGQGWEKLFF | TGTGCCAGCAGTGAAGGGCAGGGATGGGAAAAACTGTTTTTT